Listed below are T cell receptor beta chains from one sample, sequenced in a study of blood T cells in healthy people across ages. One entry per CDR3 protein results from TCRdb running MiXCR on the 5' RACE reads. The sample lists 1.5 million to 2 million distinct CDR3 sequences; around 35% were seen once. The sequencing input was blood. These receptor sequences come from a woman in her twenties or thirties in good health. Both conserved end residues are part of each CDR3. The D gene is left open where the match is weak. A clone size is listed for some rows: how often the clone was seen (once, few, many), or a class if it is expanded.

cdr3_aa cdr3_nt j_call d_call clone_size v_call
CASSLLSVAGAWYTQYF TGTGCCAGCAGTTTATTATCTGTGGCGGGGGCTTGGTATACGCAGTATTTT TRBJ2-3 . . TRBV27
CASSPPIPSYGYTF TGTGCCAGCTCACCACCGATTCCCAGCTATGGCTACACCTTC TRBJ1-2 . . TRBV18
CSARGLGVGGVSGGYTF TGCAGTGCTAGAGGCCTAGGTGTGGGGGGCGTATCGGGAGGCTACACCTTC TRBJ1-2 . . TRBV20-1
CASSLDQRVSTDTQYF TGTGCCAGCAGCTTAGATCAGCGGGTTAGCACAGATACGCAGTATTTT TRBJ2-3 . few TRBV11-2
CASSLIAGGQTDTQYF TGTGCCAGCAGCTTAATTGCGGGAGGGCAGACAGATACGCAGTATTTT TRBJ2-3 TRBD2 . TRBV7-3
CASRSETVSTDTQYF TGTGCAAGTCGCTCAGAGACAGTCTCCACAGATACGCAGTATTTT TRBJ2-3 . . TRBV12-2
CASSLRGLAGGLSQETQYF TGTGCCAGCAGCTTAAGGGGACTAGCGGGAGGGCTGTCCCAAGAGACCCAGTACTTC TRBJ2-5 TRBD2 . TRBV7-2
CASSFRQYF TGTGCCAGCAGTTTTCGGCAGTACTTC TRBJ2-7 . once TRBV27
CASRSAGVPWDTQYF TGTGCCAGCCGATCAGCGGGAGTGCCATGGGATACGCAGTATTTT TRBJ2-3 TRBD2 few TRBV28
CASSYGGVDYEQYF TGTGCCAGCAGTTACGGGGGTGTAGACTACGAGCAGTACTTC TRBJ2-7 . many TRBV6-2/TRBV6-3
CATGELKETQYF TGTGCCACCGGGGAACTGAAAGAGACCCAGTACTTC TRBJ2-5 . . TRBV6-1
CASSLMRLGYEQYF TGTGCCAGCAGCTTAATGAGACTAGGCTACGAGCAGTACTTC TRBJ2-7 . . TRBV7-2
CSANPQGTGELFF TGCAGTGCAAATCCTCAGGGCACCGGGGAGCTGTTTTTT TRBJ2-2 . . TRBV20-1
CSARDKGQAYNYGYTF TGCAGTGCTAGAGATAAGGGACAGGCTTATAACTATGGCTACACCTTC TRBJ1-2 TRBD1 many TRBV20-1
CASSHAPGLSTDTQYF TGTGCCAGCAGTCACGCCCCGGGGCTTAGCACAGATACGCAGTATTTT TRBJ2-3 . many TRBV12-3/TRBV12-4
CAISQTGTEAFF TGTGCCATCAGCCAGACAGGGACTGAAGCTTTCTTT TRBJ1-1 TRBD1 few TRBV10-3
CASSGKAGGSYGQYF TGCGCCAGCAGCGGGAAAGCGGGGGGCTCCTACGGGCAGTACTTC TRBJ2-7 TRBD2 . TRBV10-1
CASSWSLGGTQYF TGTGCCAGCAGTTGGTCGCTGGGAGGTACGCAGTATTTT TRBJ2-3 . many TRBV6-5
CASGLAGVVGENEQFF TGTGCCAGCGGACTAGCGGGAGTGGTGGGTGAGAATGAGCAGTTCTTC TRBJ2-1 TRBD2 . TRBV6-1
CASSGSGGKTGERFF TGTGCCAGCAGTGGTAGCGGGGGCAAGACCGGGGAGCGGTTTTTT TRBJ2-2 TRBD2 . TRBV6-4
CSVEHLGGAYGYTF TGCAGCGTTGAACATCTCGGGGGGGCCTATGGCTACACCTTC TRBJ1-2 . . TRBV29-1
CASSRGWTKAYNEQFF TGTGCCAGCAGCAGAGGTTGGACAAAGGCTTACAATGAGCAGTTCTTC TRBJ2-1 . . TRBV11-2
CASSFTGLVSSGELFF TGTGCCAGCAGTTTTACAGGACTAGTGTCCTCCGGGGAGCTGTTTTTT TRBJ2-2 TRBD2 . TRBV6-5
CASRPSGPLAGPYNERFF TGTGCCAGCAGGCCCTCCGGCCCTTTAGCGGGACCTTACAATGAGCGGTTCTTC TRBJ2-1 TRBD2 . TRBV7-3
CASSLVETGYYEQYF TGTGCCAGCAGCTTAGTGGAGACAGGGTACTACGAGCAGTACTTC TRBJ2-7 TRBD1 . TRBV7-8
CAISGTAFYGANVLTF TGTGCCATCAGCGGGACAGCCTTCTATGGGGCCAACGTCCTGACTTTC TRBJ2-6 TRBD1 . TRBV10-3
CASSQDLRTTGRYNEQFF TGCGCCAGCAGCCAAGATCTCCGCACGACGGGCCGCTACAATGAGCAGTTCTTC TRBJ2-1 . many TRBV4-1
CSARAPGLAGNEQFF TGCAGTGCTAGAGCTCCGGGACTAGCGGGAAATGAGCAGTTCTTC TRBJ2-1 TRBD2 many TRBV20-1
CATSVDRRYEQYF TGTGCCACCAGTGTCGACCGACGCTACGAGCAGTACTTC TRBJ2-7 . few TRBV10-3
CASSRSPVKNEQYF TGCGCCAGCAGCAGGTCCCCTGTGAAGAACGAGCAGTACTTC TRBJ2-7 . few TRBV5-1
CASSFVGLDTEAFF TGTGCCAGCAGTTTCGTCGGACTGGACACTGAAGCTTTCTTT TRBJ1-1 . . TRBV6-6
CVSSLEQGGNTEAFF TGTGTCAGCAGCTTAGAACAGGGAGGAAACACTGAAGCTTTCTTT TRBJ1-1 . . TRBV7-9
CSVEGERVVANYGYTF TGCAGCGTTGAAGGGGAAAGGGTGGTGGCTAACTATGGCTACACCTTC TRBJ1-2 . . TRBV29-1
CASSSPGLVGEQYF TGCGCCAGCAGCTCCCCCGGACTTGTGGGCGAGCAGTACTTC TRBJ2-7 . few TRBV5-1
CASSVGPSGGASEQFF TGTGCCAGCAGCGTAGGTCCTAGCGGGGGGGCTAGTGAGCAGTTCTTC TRBJ2-1 TRBD2 . TRBV9
CASGDSQKETQYF TGTGCCAGCGGGGACAGCCAAAAAGAGACCCAGTACTTC TRBJ2-5 TRBD1 . TRBV6-5
CASSRGRNEQFF TGTGCCAGCAGTAGGGGAAGAAATGAGCAGTTCTTC TRBJ2-1 . . TRBV28
CAWSQGQGETQYF TGTGCCTGGAGCCAAGGGCAGGGAGAGACCCAGTACTTC TRBJ2-5 . . TRBV30
CVIINGQTYEQYF TGTGTCATCATTAATGGACAGACCTACGAGCAGTACTTC TRBJ2-7 . . TRBV10-3
CASSADRGLGNTEAFF TGTGCCAGCAGTGCGGACAGGGGGCTTGGTAATACTGAAGCTTTCTTT TRBJ1-1 TRBD1 . TRBV25-1
CASSIGTSGRNIQYF TGTGCCAGTAGTATAGGAACTAGCGGGAGAAACATTCAGTACTTC TRBJ2-4 TRBD2 . TRBV19
CAGSSGATNEQFF TGTGCCGGCTCTTCCGGGGCGACAAATGAGCAGTTCTTC TRBJ2-1 . . TRBV18
CSASDPRIAGHPFYNEQFF TGCAGTGCTAGTGACCCTAGGATAGCGGGCCATCCATTCTACAATGAGCAGTTCTTC TRBJ2-1 TRBD2 . TRBV20-1
CASNLAGSNQPQHF TGTGCCAGCAATCTAGCAGGGAGCAATCAGCCCCAGCATTTT TRBJ1-5 . few TRBV27
CANRNAGAGQPQHF TGTGCCAACCGAAACGCCGGGGCCGGTCAGCCCCAGCATTTT TRBJ1-5 . . TRBV25-1
CASSFGRGGRIEQFF TGCGCCAGCAGCTTCGGGCGGGGGGGCCGTATTGAGCAGTTCTTC TRBJ2-1 TRBD2 few TRBV5-1
CSVVAGGIDEQFF TGCAGCGTTGTAGCAGGGGGGATCGATGAGCAGTTCTTC TRBJ2-1 . . TRBV29-1
CASSSTRTGVNYGYTF TGTGCCAGCAGTTCAACCCGGACGGGAGTTAACTATGGCTACACCTTC TRBJ1-2 . . TRBV12-3/TRBV12-4
CASGRTGEKETQYF TGCGCCAGTGGGCGAACGGGAGAAAAGGAGACCCAGTACTTC TRBJ2-5 . . TRBV5-1
CAGGNRGSSYEQYF TGTGCCGGGGGGAACAGGGGAAGCTCCTACGAGCAGTACTTC TRBJ2-7 . few TRBV6-1
CASSLELAVSGSNGQFF TGTGCCAGCAGCTTAGAACTAGCGGTTAGCGGGTCCAATGGGCAGTTCTTC TRBJ2-1 TRBD2 . TRBV7-6
CASSFDRVEQFF TGTGCCAGCAGTTTTGACAGGGTTGAGCAGTTCTTC TRBJ2-1 TRBD1 few TRBV27
CASSILQTGPNSPLHF TGTGCCAGCAGTATTTTGCAGACAGGGCCGAATTCACCCCTCCACTTT TRBJ1-6 TRBD1 . TRBV2
CASSPWKVYGYTF TGTGCCAGCAGTCCTTGGAAAGTCTATGGCTACACCTTC TRBJ1-2 . . TRBV28
CASSPGWGQDTEAFF TGCGCCAGCAGCCCGGGGTGGGGGCAAGACACTGAAGCTTTCTTT TRBJ1-1 . . TRBV4-1
CASSWASGRSYEQYF TGTGCCAGCAGCTGGGCTAGCGGGAGGTCCTACGAGCAGTACTTC TRBJ2-7 TRBD2 . TRBV7-2
CSVDLGGTEAFF TGCAGCGTTGACCTTGGGGGCACTGAAGCTTTCTTT TRBJ1-1 . many TRBV29-1